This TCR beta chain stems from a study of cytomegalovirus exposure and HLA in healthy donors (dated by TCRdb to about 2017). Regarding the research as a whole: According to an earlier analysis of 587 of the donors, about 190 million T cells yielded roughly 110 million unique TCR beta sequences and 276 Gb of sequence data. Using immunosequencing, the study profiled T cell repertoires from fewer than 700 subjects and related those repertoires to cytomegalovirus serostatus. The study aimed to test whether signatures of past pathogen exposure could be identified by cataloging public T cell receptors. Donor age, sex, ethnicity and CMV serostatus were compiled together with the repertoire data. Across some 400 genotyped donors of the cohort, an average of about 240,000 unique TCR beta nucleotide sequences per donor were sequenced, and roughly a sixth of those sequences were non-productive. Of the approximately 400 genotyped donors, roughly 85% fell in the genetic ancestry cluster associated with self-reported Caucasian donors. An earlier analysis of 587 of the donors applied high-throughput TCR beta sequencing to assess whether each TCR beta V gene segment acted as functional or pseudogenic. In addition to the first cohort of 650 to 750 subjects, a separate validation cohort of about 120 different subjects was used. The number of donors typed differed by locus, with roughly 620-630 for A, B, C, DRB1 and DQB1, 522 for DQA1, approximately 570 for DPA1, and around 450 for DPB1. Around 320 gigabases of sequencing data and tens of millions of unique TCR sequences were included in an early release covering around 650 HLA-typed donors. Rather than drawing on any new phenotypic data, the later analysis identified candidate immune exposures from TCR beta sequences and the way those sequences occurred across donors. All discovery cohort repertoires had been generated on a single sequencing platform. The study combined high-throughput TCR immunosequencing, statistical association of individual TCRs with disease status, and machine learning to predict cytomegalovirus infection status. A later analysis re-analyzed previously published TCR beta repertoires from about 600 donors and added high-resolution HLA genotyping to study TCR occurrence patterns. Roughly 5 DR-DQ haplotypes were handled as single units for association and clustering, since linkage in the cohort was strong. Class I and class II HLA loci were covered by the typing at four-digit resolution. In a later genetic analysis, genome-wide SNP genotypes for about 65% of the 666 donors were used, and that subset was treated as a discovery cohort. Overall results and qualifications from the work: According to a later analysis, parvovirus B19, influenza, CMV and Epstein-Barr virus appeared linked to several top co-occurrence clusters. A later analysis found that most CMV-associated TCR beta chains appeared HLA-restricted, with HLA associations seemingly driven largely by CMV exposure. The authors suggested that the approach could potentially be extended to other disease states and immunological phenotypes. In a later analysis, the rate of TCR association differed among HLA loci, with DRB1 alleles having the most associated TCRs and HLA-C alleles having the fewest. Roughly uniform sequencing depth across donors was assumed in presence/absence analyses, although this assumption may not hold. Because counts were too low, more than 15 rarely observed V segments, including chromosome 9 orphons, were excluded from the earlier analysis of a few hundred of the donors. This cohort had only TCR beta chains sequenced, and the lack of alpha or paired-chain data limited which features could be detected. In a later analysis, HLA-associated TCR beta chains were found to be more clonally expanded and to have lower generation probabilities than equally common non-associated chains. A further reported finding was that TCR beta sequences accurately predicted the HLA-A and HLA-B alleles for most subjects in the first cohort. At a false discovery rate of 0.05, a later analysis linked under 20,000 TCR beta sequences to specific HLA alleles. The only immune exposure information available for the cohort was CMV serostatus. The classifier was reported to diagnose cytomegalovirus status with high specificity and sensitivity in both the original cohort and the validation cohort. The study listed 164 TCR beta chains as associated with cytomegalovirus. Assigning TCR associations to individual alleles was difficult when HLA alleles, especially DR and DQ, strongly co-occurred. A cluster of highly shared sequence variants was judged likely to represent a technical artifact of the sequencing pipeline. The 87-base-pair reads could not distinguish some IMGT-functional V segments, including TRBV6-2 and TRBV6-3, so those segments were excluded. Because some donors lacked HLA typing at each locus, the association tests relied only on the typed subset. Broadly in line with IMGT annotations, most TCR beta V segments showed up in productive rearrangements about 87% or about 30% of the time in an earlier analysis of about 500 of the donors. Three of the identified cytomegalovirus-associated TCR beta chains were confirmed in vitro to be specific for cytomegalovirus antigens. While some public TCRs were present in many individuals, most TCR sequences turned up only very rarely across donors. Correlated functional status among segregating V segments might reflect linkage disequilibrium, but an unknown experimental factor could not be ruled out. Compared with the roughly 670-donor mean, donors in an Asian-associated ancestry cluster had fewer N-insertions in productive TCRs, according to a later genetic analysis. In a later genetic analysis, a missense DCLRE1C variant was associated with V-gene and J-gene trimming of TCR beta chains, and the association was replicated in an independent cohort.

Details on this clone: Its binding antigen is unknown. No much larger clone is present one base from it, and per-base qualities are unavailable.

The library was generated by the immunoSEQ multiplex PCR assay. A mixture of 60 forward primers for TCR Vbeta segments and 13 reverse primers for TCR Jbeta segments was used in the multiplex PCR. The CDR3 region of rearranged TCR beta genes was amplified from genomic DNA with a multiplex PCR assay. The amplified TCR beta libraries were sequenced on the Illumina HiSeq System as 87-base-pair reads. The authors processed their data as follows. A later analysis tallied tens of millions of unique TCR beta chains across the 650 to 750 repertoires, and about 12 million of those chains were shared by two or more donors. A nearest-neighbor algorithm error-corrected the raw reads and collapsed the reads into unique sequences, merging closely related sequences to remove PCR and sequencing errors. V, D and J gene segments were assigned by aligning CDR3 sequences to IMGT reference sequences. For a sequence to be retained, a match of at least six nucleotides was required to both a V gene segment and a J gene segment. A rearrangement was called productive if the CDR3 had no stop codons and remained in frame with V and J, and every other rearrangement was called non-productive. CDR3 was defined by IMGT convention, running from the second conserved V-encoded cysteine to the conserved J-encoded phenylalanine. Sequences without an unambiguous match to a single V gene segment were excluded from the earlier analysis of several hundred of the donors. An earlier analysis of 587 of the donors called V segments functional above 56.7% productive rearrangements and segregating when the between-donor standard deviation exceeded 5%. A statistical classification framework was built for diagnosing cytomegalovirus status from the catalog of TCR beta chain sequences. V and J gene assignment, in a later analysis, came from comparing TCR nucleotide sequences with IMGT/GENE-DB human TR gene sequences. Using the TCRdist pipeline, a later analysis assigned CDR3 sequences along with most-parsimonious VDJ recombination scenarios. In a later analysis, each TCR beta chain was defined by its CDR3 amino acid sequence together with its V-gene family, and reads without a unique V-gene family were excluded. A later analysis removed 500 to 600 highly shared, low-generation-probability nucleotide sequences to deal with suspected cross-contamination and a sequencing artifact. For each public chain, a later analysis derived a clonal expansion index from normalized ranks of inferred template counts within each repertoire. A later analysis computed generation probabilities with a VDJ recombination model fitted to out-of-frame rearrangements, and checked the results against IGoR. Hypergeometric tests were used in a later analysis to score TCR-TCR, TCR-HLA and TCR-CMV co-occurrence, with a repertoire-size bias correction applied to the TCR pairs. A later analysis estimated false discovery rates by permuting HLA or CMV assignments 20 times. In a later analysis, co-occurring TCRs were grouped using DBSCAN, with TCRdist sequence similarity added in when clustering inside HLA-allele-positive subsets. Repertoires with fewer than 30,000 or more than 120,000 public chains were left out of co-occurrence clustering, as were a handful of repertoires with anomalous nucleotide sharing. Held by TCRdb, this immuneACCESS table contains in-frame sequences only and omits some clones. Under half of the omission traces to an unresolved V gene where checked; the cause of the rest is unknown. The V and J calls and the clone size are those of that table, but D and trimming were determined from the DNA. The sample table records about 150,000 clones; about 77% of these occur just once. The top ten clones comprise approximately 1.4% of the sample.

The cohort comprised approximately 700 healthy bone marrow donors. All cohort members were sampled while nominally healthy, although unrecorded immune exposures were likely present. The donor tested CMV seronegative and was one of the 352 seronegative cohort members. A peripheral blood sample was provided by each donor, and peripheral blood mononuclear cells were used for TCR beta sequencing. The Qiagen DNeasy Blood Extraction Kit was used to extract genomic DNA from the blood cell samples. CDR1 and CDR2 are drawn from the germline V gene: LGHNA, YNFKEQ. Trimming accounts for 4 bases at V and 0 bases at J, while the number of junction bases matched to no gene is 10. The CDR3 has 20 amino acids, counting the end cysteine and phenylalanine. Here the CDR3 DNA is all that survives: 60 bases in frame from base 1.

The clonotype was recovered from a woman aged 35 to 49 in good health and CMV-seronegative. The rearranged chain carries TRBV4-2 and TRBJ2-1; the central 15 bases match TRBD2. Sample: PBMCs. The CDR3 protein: CASSRRTSGGAPTSYNEQFF. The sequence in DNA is TGTGCCAGCAGCCGACGGACTAGCGGGGGGGCCCCCACCTCCTACAATGAGCAGTTCTTC.